These 9 T cell receptor beta chains were sequenced from one sample in a study of CD8+ T cells in alopecia areata. The authors extracted RNA and reverse transcribed it into cDNA as the sequencing template. Clones were sequenced by immunoSEQ multiplex PCR, and TCRdb holds only the in-frame ones, with some missing. There are about 150,000 clones in the sample; about two thirds occur only once, and 35% to 40% lies in the top ten. The material sequenced was CD8+ T cells sorted from blood. The origin of the receptors is a human donor in good health.

The gene calls are TRBV6-5 and TRBJ2-7; TRBD1 matches at 7 bases. This CDR3 spans 16 amino acids. Germline loops: CDR1 MNHEY, CDR2 SVGAGI. Trimming cost V 0 bases and J 5 bases; bases outside gene matches: 10. The CDR3 region has the DNA TGTGCCAGCAGTTACTCGATAGAACAGGGGACAGACGAGCAGTACTTC. Amino acid sequence: CASSYSIEQGTDEQYF.

The chain couples TRBV5-1 to TRBJ2-7; D might be TRBD1 (6 bases). Trimming shortened V by 4 bases and J by 2 bases, and 25 bases separated the two germline ends. Germline V lookup: CDR1 SGHRS, CDR2 YFSETQ. The CDR3 consists of 18 residues. The CDR3 sequence: CASSPGQSSRGGTYEQYF. The CDR3 DNA follows: TGCGCCAGCAGCCCGGGGCAGTCCTCCCGAGGGGGTACCTACGAGCAGTACTTC.

The chain links TRBV2 to TRBJ2-1; no clear D. V gave up 5 bases and J gave up 3 bases, with 11 bases separating them. Per germline, CDR1 SNHLY and CDR2 FYNNEI. The CDR3 is 14 residues long. The CDR3 protein is CASSQETYYNEQFF. The DNA of the CDR3 is TGTGCCAGCAGTCAGGAAACCTACTACAATGAGCAGTTCTTC.

The V and J genes are TRBV28 and TRBJ2-7; 8 positions match TRBD2. This CDR3 region has 14 residues. J was trimmed by 10 bases and V by 1 base; bases with no gene match: 9. Germline V lookup: CDR1 MDHEN, CDR2 SYDVKM. The CDR3 bases are TGTGCCAGCAGTTTATTCAGCGGGAGTGCAGGACAGTACTTC. It codes for CASSLFSGSAGQYF.

This rearrangement joins TRBV28 to TRBJ2-1; D is possibly TRBD2 (6 bases). This CDR3 comprises 13 residues. Germline V gives CDR1 MDHEN, CDR2 SYDVKM. V lost 6 bases and J lost 6, with 12 bases in between. CDR3 in DNA: TGTGCCAGCAGCAGACTAGTGCTCAATGAGCAGTTCTTC. Protein sequence: CASSRLVLNEQFF.

Notes on this clone: One junction end does not reproduce the germline sequence, and a read error may be involved. V is TRBV20-1 and J is TRBJ2-7, with TRBD1 matching over 7 bases. The CDR3 has 11 amino acids. Looked up from germline, CDR1 is DFQATT and CDR2 is SNEGSKA (reference sequence). CDR3: CSARDQGDSCF. Here the CDR3 DNA reads TGCAGTGCTAGAGATCAGGGGGACAGCTGTTTC.

This clone has just a few counts. This chain uses TRBV7-9 with TRBJ2-5; D ambiguous. The CDR3 extends over 15 amino acids. V was trimmed by 5 bases and J by 3 bases, leaving 16 bases between them. Germline values: CDR1 SEHNR, CDR2 FQNEAQ (reference sequence). CDR3 bases: TGTGCCAGCAGCCTAGGGCCAGGATTTGAAGAGACCCAGTACTTC. Protein sequence: CASSLGPGFEETQYF. Looking up the rest from reference TRBV7-9 and TRBJ2-5 gives the full variable domain: DTGVSQNPRHKITKRGQNVTFRCDPISEHNRLYWYRQTLGQGPEFLTYFQNEAQLEKSRLLSDRFSAERPKGSFSTLEIQRTEQGDSAMYLCASSLGPGFEETQYFGPGTRLLVL.

The gene calls are TRBV11-2 and TRBJ1-1; no clear D. Germline assignment: CDR1 SGHAT and CDR2 FQNNGV. The CDR3 contains 14 residues. Trimming cost V 5 bases and J 6 bases, with 16 bases left between them. CDR3 sequence (DNA): TGTGCCAGCAGCCTCGACCCCCGTGGCTCTGAAGCTTTCTTT. Protein product: CASSLDPRGSEAFF.

This clone was detected a few times. Other nucleotide sequences from this sample produce the same CDR3. CDR3 loop: CSVEEGSYEQYF. The CDR3 DNA sequence: TGCAGCGTTGAAGAGGGCTCCTACGAGCAGTACTTC. The chain is built from TRBV29-1 and TRBJ2-7, with D unresolved. Trimming removed 0 bases at V and 0 bases at J, with 3 bases between. Germline loops: CDR1 SQVTM, CDR2 ANQGSEA. This CDR3 region has 12 residues.